This TCR beta chain is from a study of shared T cell receptors in the human thymus. Here immunoSEQ multiplex PCR was the method, and the copy in TCRdb shows in-frame clones only, minus some. Among over 350,000 clones listed, 85% to 95% were seen once. V shed 7 bases and J 2 bases; nucleotides not matched to a gene: 6. This CDR3 has 13 amino acids. Germline V gives CDR1 SQVTM, CDR2 ANQGSEA. Sample: thymocytes. V gene TRBV29-1 combines with J gene TRBJ2-7; 9 bases map to TRBD2. The source of this sequence is a human donor. The CDR3 protein is CSAARGGPYEQYF. The CDR3 DNA reads as TGCAGCGCCGCGCGGGGGGGGCCCTACGAGCAGTACTTC.